The 8 T cell receptor beta chains below all came from one sample that was sequenced in a study of blood T cell repertoires in COVID-19. Method: immunoSEQ multiplex PCR; TCRdb's copy keeps in-frame clones and lacks some. The table lists around 250,000 clones, 86% of them singletons. Sequenced: peripheral blood. Receptors originate from a man at least 80 years old with acute or convalescent COVID-19.

The chain uses TRBV5-1 and TRBJ1-5, with TRBD1 as a possible D gene (5 bases). V was pared by 2 bases and J by 6 bases, with 15 bases between. CDR3 length: 15 amino acids. Germline V gives CDR1 SGHRS, CDR2 YFSETQ. CDR3 amino acids: CASSLLGEGSQPQHF. Written as DNA, the CDR3 is TGCGCCAGCAGCTTACTGGGGGAGGGGAGTCAGCCCCAGCATTTT.

The chain employs TRBV24-1 and TRBJ2-3, with 12 bases identical to TRBD1. V gave up 2 bases and J gave up 3 bases; unmatched junction bases: 8. CDR1 KGHDR and CDR2 SFDVKD come from the germline V gene. The CDR3 is made up of 18 amino acids. CDR3 coding DNA: TGTGCCACCAGTGATTCCGGGACAGGGGGCTTTGGGACAGATACGCAGTATTTT. Its protein is CATSDSGTGGFGTDTQYF.

The V and J genes are TRBV28 and TRBJ1-3; D not resolved. Germline CDR1 MDHEN, CDR2 SYDVKM. V was shortened by 1 base and J by 1 base, with 8 bases between the two germline ends. The CDR3 covers 15 residues. The CDR3 region is CASSLSSESGNTIYF. CDR3 DNA sequence: TGTGCCAGCAGTTTATCTTCAGAATCTGGAAACACCATATATTTT.

This clone has just one count. The V and J genes are TRBV28 and TRBJ1-4, with D possibly matching TRBD1 (5 bases). The CDR3 is 13 residues long. V lost 3 bases and J 10 bases, leaving 12 bases between the germline ends. The germline V gene encodes CDR1 MDHEN and CDR2 SYDVKM. CDR3 bases: TGTGCCAGCAGTTTCAGTGGGAGGGGAAAACTGTTTTTT. Translation gives CASSFSGRGKLFF.

The chain couples TRBV3-1 (or the pseudogene TRBV3-2) to TRBJ1-6, with D tentatively TRBD1 (5 bases). Germline assignment: CDR1 LGHDT and CDR2 YNNKEL (reference sequence). The CDR3 loop spans 15 amino acids. Trimming pared 3 bases from V and 4 bases from J, leaving 10 bases between. The CDR3 region has the DNA TGTGCCAGCAGCCAGGAAGACAGTTATAATTCACCCCTCCACTTT. Its protein is CASSQEDSYNSPLHF.

This clone was detected once. The rearrangement links TRBV12-3 or TRBV12-4 to TRBJ1-6; D uncertain. This CDR3 spans 12 amino acids. Trimming left V 5 bases short and J 12 bases short, with 11 bases between. The CDR3 loop reads CASSLSVGPLHF. The CDR3 DNA is TGTGCCAGCAGTCTCTCGGTCGGACCCCTCCACTTT.

The chain has TRBV28 and TRBJ2-7, with 7 bases lining up with TRBD2. Germline-derived CDR1 and CDR2 are MDHEN and SYDVKM. The CDR3 sequence is 15 residues long. Trimming removed 4 bases from V and 0 bases from J; junction bases left unmatched: 6. The CDR3 protein is CASSSFGGDSYEQYF. CDR3 coding DNA: TGTGCCAGCAGTTCTTTTGGGGGGGACTCCTACGAGCAGTACTTC.

The J gene is TRBJ1-1, the V gene TRBV9; D is possibly TRBD1 (6 bases). This CDR3 region has 15 residues. Germline V CDR1 and CDR2: SGDLS, YYNGEE. V gave up 3 bases and J gave up 0 bases, with 12 bases separating them. The CDR3 nucleotides read TGTGCCAGCAGCGCTGGGGGCATCATGAACACTGAAGCTTTCTTT. This translates into CASSAGGIMNTEAFF.